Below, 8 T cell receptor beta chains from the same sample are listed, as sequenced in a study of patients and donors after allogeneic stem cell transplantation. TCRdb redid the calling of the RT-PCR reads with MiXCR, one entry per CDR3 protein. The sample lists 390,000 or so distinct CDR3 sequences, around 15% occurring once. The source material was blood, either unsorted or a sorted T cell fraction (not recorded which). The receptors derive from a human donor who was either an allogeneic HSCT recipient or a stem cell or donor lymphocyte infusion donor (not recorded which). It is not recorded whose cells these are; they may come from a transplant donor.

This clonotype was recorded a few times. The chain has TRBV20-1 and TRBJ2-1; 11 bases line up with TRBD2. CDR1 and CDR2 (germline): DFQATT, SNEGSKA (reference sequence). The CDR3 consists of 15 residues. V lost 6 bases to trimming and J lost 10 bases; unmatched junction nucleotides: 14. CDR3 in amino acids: CSASRVAGGPGEQFF. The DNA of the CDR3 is TGCAGTGCAAGTCGGGTAGCGGGAGGGCCAGGGGAGCAGTTCTTC.

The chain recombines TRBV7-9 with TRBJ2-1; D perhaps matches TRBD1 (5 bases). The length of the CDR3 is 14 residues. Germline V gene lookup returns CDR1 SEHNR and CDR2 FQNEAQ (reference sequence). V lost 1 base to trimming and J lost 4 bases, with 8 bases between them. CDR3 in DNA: TGTGCCAGCAGCTTAGTGCAGGGATACAATGAGCAGTTCTTC. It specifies CASSLVQGYNEQFF.

The CDR3 is CSARARDIQYF. The CDR3 region has the DNA TGCAGTGCTAGAGCAAGAGACATTCAGTACTTC. The V and J genes are TRBV20-1 and TRBJ2-4; D gene ambiguous. Looked up from germline, CDR1 is DFQATT and CDR2 is SNEGSKA (reference sequence). V lost 1 base to trimming and J lost 8 bases, with 6 bases between them. CDR3 length equals 11 residues.

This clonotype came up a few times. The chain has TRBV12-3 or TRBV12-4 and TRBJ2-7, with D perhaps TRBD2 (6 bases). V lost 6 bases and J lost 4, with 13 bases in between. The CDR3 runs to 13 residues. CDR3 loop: CASRKNGGYEQYF. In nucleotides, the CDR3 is TGTGCCAGCAGAAAAAATGGGGGGTACGAGCAGTACTTC.

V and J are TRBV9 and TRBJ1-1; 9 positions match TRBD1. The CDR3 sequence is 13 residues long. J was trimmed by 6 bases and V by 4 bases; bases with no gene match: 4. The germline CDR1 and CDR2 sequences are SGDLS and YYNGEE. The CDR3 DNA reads TGTGCCAGCAGCCCAACAGGGGGCCCTGAAGCTTTCTTT. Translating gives CASSPTGGPEAFF.

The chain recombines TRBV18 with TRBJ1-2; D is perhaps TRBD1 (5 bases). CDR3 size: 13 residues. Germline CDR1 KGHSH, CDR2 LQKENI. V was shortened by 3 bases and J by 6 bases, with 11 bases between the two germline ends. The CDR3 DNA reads TGTGCCAGCTCACCGGGCAGGGAAGATGGCTACACCTTC. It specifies CASSPGREDGYTF.

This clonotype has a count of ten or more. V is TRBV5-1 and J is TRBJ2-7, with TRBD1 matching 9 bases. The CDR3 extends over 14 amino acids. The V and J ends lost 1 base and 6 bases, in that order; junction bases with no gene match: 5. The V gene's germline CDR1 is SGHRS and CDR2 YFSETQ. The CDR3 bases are TGCGCCAGCAGCTTGAAACAGGGGGCAGGCGAGCAGTACTTC. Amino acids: CASSLKQGAGEQYF.

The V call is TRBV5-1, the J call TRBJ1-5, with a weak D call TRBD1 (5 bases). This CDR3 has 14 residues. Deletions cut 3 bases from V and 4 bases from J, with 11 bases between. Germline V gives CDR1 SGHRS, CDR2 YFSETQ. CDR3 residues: CASSWDSPNQPQHF. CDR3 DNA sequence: TGCGCCAGCAGCTGGGACTCTCCTAATCAGCCCCAGCATTTT.